Listed here are 25 T cell receptor beta chains from one sample, sequenced in a study of T cells after posttransplantation cyclophosphamide. The data were produced by immunoSEQ multiplex PCR, yet TCRdb's version contains in-frame clones alone and is incomplete. Of about 31,000 clones in the sample, about 89% were seen once. The naive gate required viable CD3+CD4+ or CD3+CD8+ cells with CCR7+CD45RA+CD45RO-CD95-CD27+CD28+ phenotype. The sample taken for sequencing was naive CD4+ T cells sorted from PBMCs. The receptors were gathered from an older woman in good health, CMV-negative, and a related stem cell transplant donor.

This clone was counted once. The chain uses TRBV2 and TRBJ2-7, with 8 bases lining up with TRBD2. Germline values: CDR1 SNHLY, CDR2 FYNNEI. V gave up 6 bases and J gave up 4 bases; unmatched junction bases: 20. This CDR3 region has 18 residues. CDR3 loop: CASRHGKAGAAIRYEQYF. The CDR3 DNA reads TGTGCCAGCAGGCACGGTAAAGCGGGAGCTGCAATTAGGTACGAGCAGTACTTC. The entire variable domain, with the rest obtained from reference TRBV2 and TRBJ2-7, is as follows: EPEVTQTPSHQVTQMGQEVILRCVPISNHLYFYWYRQILGQKVEFLVSFYNNEISEKSEIFDDQFSVERPDGSNFTLKIRSTKLEDSAMYFCASRHGKAGAAIRYEQYFGPGTRLTVT.

This chain uses TRBV19 with TRBJ1-1; the match to TRBD1 covers 12 bases. Looked up from germline, CDR1 is LNHDA and CDR2 is SQIVND (reference sequence). The V gene end was trimmed by 5 bases and the J gene end by 0 bases; junction bases not matched to a gene: 10. This CDR3 region has 18 residues. DNA of the CDR3: TGTGCCAGTAGTGACCAGGGGACAGGGGGCTCGGTGAACACTGAAGCTTTCTTT. Its translation is CASSDQGTGGSVNTEAFF.

This rearrangement joins TRBV7-3 to TRBJ2-7; 7 bases are shared with TRBD2. Germline assignment: CDR1 SGHTA and CDR2 FQGTGA. The J segment lost 5 bases and the V segment lost 2 bases, leaving 3 bases of the junction unmatched. The CDR3 is 13 residues long. In DNA, the CDR3 is TGTGCCAGCAGCTTAGGGACTACCAACGAGCAGTACTTC. Protein product: CASSLGTTNEQYF.

V and J are TRBV19 and TRBJ2-5; TRBD1 matches at 7 bases. The CDR3 is 15 residues long. The V gene's germline CDR1 is LNHDA and CDR2 SQIVND (reference sequence). V was pared by 5 bases and J by 3 bases, with 9 bases of the junction left unmatched. CDR3 amino acids: CASSVGTDFKETQYF. CDR3 DNA: TGTGCCAGTAGTGTAGGGACAGACTTTAAAGAGACCCAGTACTTC.

The V and J genes are TRBV4-3 and TRBJ1-1; no definite D call. The germline V gene encodes CDR1 LGHNA and CDR2 YSLEER. Trimming cost V 4 bases and J 4 bases, with 13 bases left between them. This CDR3 has 14 residues. The CDR3 spells CASSRDYGVTEAFF. CDR3 DNA sequence: TGCGCCAGCAGCCGAGACTACGGGGTCACTGAAGCTTTCTTT.

This chain joins TRBV6-5 and TRBJ2-1; 9 nucleotides match TRBD2. Looked up from germline, CDR1 is MNHEY and CDR2 is SVGAGI. After removal of 2 bases from V and 7 bases from J, the junction contained 6 bases not matched to a gene. The CDR3 is 15 residues long. CDR3 bases: TGTGCCAGCAGTTACGCGGGACTAGCCCAAAATGAGCAGTTCTTC. Translated: CASSYAGLAQNEQFF.

This clone was detected once. The chain links TRBV7-2 to TRBJ2-5, with 7 bases that match TRBD2. The germline gives CDR1 SGHTA, CDR2 FQGNSA. Germline trimming cut 5 bases from V and 4 bases from J; bases unmatched to any gene: 7. This CDR3 spans 14 amino acids. CDR3 nucleotides: TGTGCCAGCAGCGGGGGGGGGTTGGCAGAGACCCAGTACTTC. It encodes CASSGGGLAETQYF.

This chain links TRBV6-5 with TRBJ1-4; D remains unclear. The CDR3 spans 13 residues. The germline CDR1 and CDR2 sequences are MNHEY and SVGAGI. The V gene lost 9 bases and the J gene lost 0 bases, with 8 bases spanning the gap. The DNA for the CDR3 is TGTGCCAGTAGATTGACAACTAATGAAAAACTGTTTTTT. It translates to CASRLTTNEKLFF.

Points on this clone: This sample also contains other DNA sequences that code for the same CDR3. The V and J genes are TRBV28 and TRBJ1-6, with D perhaps matching TRBD1 (6 bases). Germline V gene sequence: CDR1 MDHEN, CDR2 SYDVKM. V lost 7 bases, J lost 6 bases, and 19 bases lay in between. This CDR3 spans 16 amino acids. In DNA form, the CDR3 reads TGTGCCAGCAAGGGGGTTCGGGGAAAGATTAATTCACCCCTCCACTTT. This codes for CASKGVRGKINSPLHF.

The chain couples TRBV27 to TRBJ2-6, with 9 bases fitting TRBD1. The V gene end was trimmed by 5 bases and the J gene end by 11 bases; junction bases not matched to a gene: 10. Germline CDR1 MNHEY, CDR2 SMNVEV (reference sequence). The CDR3 loop spans 15 amino acids. The CDR3 protein is CASSPRTGAVDVLTF. The CDR3 coding sequence is TGTGCCAGCAGTCCCCGGACAGGGGCCGTGGACGTCCTGACTTTC.

Details on this clone: The CDR3 end shows no conserved phenylalanine or tryptophan, and so a read error is likely. The chain is built from TRBV20-1 and TRBJ1-2; D unresolved. Per the germline V gene, CDR1 is DFQATT and CDR2 is SNEGSKA (reference sequence). Trimming removed 3 bases from V and 2 bases from J, with 4 bases in between. The CDR3 sequence is 11 residues long. CDR3 region: CSASANYGYTL. CDR3 DNA sequence: TGCAGTGCTAGTGCCAACTATGGCTACACCCTC.

The chain combines TRBV5-8 with TRBJ2-5; D might be TRBD2 (6 bases). Trimming took 4 bases from V and 4 from J, leaving 20 bases between them. Germline V gives CDR1 SGHTS, CDR2 YDEGEE. The CDR3 covers 16 residues. This CDR3 reads CASSQTSGAFAETQYF. The DNA for the CDR3 is TGTGCCAGCAGCCAAACCTCGGGAGCTTTTGCAGAGACCCAGTACTTC.

The rearrangement links TRBV19 to TRBJ1-2; TRBD1 might be the D (5 bases). From germline, CDR1 is LNHDA and CDR2 SQIVND (reference sequence). V was clipped by 7 bases and J by 3 bases, with 15 bases between them. This CDR3 comprises 14 residues. The CDR3, as DNA: TGTGCCAGTAAGGAAAGAGGAGGGGACTATGGCTACACCTTC. Its translation is CASKERGGDYGYTF.

This rearrangement joins TRBV5-1 to TRBJ2-2; 7 nucleotides agree with TRBD1. The V gene's germline CDR1 is SGHRS and CDR2 YFSETQ. V gave up 0 bases and J gave up 4 bases; unmatched junction bases: 9. The CDR3 contains 17 residues. In DNA form, the CDR3 reads TGCGCCAGCAGCTTGGCCGGGGACAGTCAAATCACCGGGGAGCTGTTTTTT. Its protein product is CASSLAGDSQITGELFF.

The rearrangement joins TRBV18 to TRBJ1-6; the D gene is possibly TRBD1 (6 bases). The germline V gene has CDR1 KGHSH and CDR2 LQKENI. V gave up 5 bases and J gave up 9 bases, with 17 bases separating them. The CDR3 has 15 amino acids. The CDR3 is CASSGSRTDTSPLHF. The CDR3 DNA reads as TGTGCCAGCTCAGGGTCCCGGACAGACACTTCACCCCTCCACTTT.

The rearrangement links TRBV7-8 to TRBJ1-2, with 10 bases matching TRBD1. Losses at the gene ends were 5 bases for V and 4 bases for J; bases not matched to a gene: 7. Germline values: CDR1 SGHVS, CDR2 FQNEAQ. The CDR3 sequence is 15 residues long. The CDR3 bases are TGTGCCAGCAGCGCCGGAGACAGGGGGCTCTATGGCTACACCTTC. Protein product: CASSAGDRGLYGYTF.

This chain joins TRBV27 and TRBJ2-2, with TRBD2 matching 9 bases. The length of the CDR3 is 16 residues. J was trimmed by 4 bases and V by 2 bases; bases with no gene match: 5. Germline CDR1 MNHEY, CDR2 SMNVEV (reference sequence). DNA for the CDR3: TGTGCCAGCAGTTTAGAGGGCGGGAGGGTCACCGGGGAGCTGTTTTTT. As protein: CASSLEGGRVTGELFF.

Written as DNA, the CDR3 is TGCGCCAGCAGCCAAGATCCACAGGAGGGCTATGGCTACACCTTC. It translates to CASSQDPQEGYGYTF. V gene TRBV4-1 combines with J gene TRBJ1-2, with D possibly TRBD1 on 5 matching bases. With 0 bases removed from V and 4 bases from J, the gap between germline ends came to 12 bases. Germline V gives CDR1 MGHRA, CDR2 YSYEKL. The CDR3 has 15 residues.

The chain carries TRBV18 and TRBJ2-7; TRBD1 matches 8 bases. The CDR3 contains 15 residues. With V trimmed by 3 bases and J by 0 bases, 4 bases remained unmatched. Germline V lookup: CDR1 KGHSH, CDR2 LQKENI. CDR3 loop: CASSPGTGASYEQYF. The CDR3 DNA reads as TGTGCCAGCTCACCCGGGACAGGCGCCTCCTACGAGCAGTACTTC.

The rearrangement uses TRBV2 and TRBJ2-7; TRBD1 matches 8 bases. This CDR3 region has 13 residues. With V trimmed by 5 bases and J by 6 bases, 6 bases remained unmatched. CDR1 is SNHLY and CDR2 is FYNNEI in the germline V gene. The CDR3 loop is CASSRLDRGEQYF. CDR3 sequence (DNA): TGTGCCAGCAGTCGTTTAGACAGGGGCGAGCAGTACTTC.

The chain links TRBV11-3 to TRBJ2-1; possibly TRBD1 for D (5 bases). Germline CDR1 reads SGHNT; CDR2 reads YENEEA. The CDR3 is made up of 13 amino acids. V dropped 3 bases and J dropped 6 bases, with 9 bases sitting between them. CDR3 in amino acids: CASSFGAPNEQFF. The CDR3 DNA sequence: TGTGCCAGCAGCTTTGGGGCACCCAATGAGCAGTTCTTC.

This clone came up once. The rearrangement joins TRBV6-6 to TRBJ2-7, with 12 bases that match TRBD1. CDR3 length: 13 amino acids. CDR1 and CDR2 from the germline V gene are MNHNY and SVGAGI (reference sequence). The junction had 2 bases not matched to a gene; V was cut back by 8 bases and J by 3 bases. CDR3 region: CASGTGGHYEQYF. The CDR3 DNA reads as TGTGCCAGCGGGACAGGGGGCCACTACGAGCAGTACTTC.

This chain links TRBV9 with TRBJ1-1; tentatively, D is TRBD1 (5 bases). The germline CDR1 and CDR2 sequences are SGDLS and YYNGEE. The CDR3 runs to 13 residues. V was cut by 4 bases and J by 1 base, with 8 bases left in between. The DNA for the CDR3 is TGTGCCAGCAGCAAGACAGAGAACACTGAAGCTTTCTTT. It codes for CASSKTENTEAFF.

The chain combines TRBV6-5 with TRBJ1-4; D unresolved. The CDR3 runs to 14 residues. The germline V gene has CDR1 MNHEY and CDR2 SVGAGI. The V and J ends lost 0 bases and 5 bases respectively, with 7 bases between them. The CDR3 sequence is CASSYSGVNEKLFF. Written as DNA, the CDR3 is TGTGCCAGCAGTTACTCGGGAGTCAATGAAAAACTGTTTTTT.

The gene calls are TRBV19 and TRBJ2-7; no clear D. This CDR3 is built from 14 residues. Germline CDR1 and CDR2: LNHDA and SQIVND (reference sequence). The V end lost 0 bases, the J end lost 6 bases, and 12 bases lay between the germline ends. This CDR3 reads CASSIDLGQVEQYF. DNA of the CDR3: TGTGCCAGTAGTATAGATCTTGGGCAGGTCGAGCAGTACTTC.